The source of this T cell receptor (beta chain) is a study of T cells in Graves' hyperthyroidism and ophthalmopathy. The hyperthyroidism patients had all been newly diagnosed, and their disease duration was under 2 months. Their ages ranged from 18 to 65 years. Exclusions: uncontrolled infection, other autoimmune disease, pregnancy, lactation. The PBMCs studied were ones that came from roughly 11 ml fresh peripheral blood. Study results and caveats: Most clonotypes expanded in the thyroid (above 0.001) were also present in blood.

In its sample, this clonotype was seen many times. Antigen specificity is unknown. Germline CDR1 SGHTA, CDR2 FQGNSA. The CDR3 sequence is 18 residues long. Trimming took 2 bases from V and 0 from J; bases not matched to a gene: 8. Researchers amplified the TCR beta CDR3 regions from RNA transcripts. The HTBI primer set served for first-round RT-PCR of the TCR CDR3. MiXCR, run by TCRdb on the multiplex PCR reads, gives a single entry per CDR3 protein. There are approximately 510,000 distinct CDR3 sequences in the sample; around 20% occur only once, and about 30% lies in the top ten. Sequenced input: blood. The chain couples TRBV7-2 to TRBJ2-2, with 8 nucleotides matching TRBD2. The TCR comes from a young man with Graves' hyperthyroidism. The CDR3 region has the DNA TGTGCCAGCAGCTTATCGCGGGGGGTCTCCGCGAACACCGGGGAGCTGTTTTTT. Its translation is CASSLSRGVSANTGELFF.